This T cell receptor (beta chain) was observed in a study of T cell responses to AZD1222 COVID-19 vaccine. As for the study in general: Second-dose schedules of about 4 or about 12 weeks were combined. General study findings and limits: The study found Spike-specific TCR breadth and depth rose after two AZD1222 doses. No repertoire was sampled before or during the peak T cell response, only after it. Spike as a whole was targeted by vaccine-associated CD4 TCRs, dominant at 160-218 and 743-854.

Details on this clone: Its antigen remains unidentified.

The repertoire was sequenced with immunoSEQ multiplex PCR; TCRdb's copy has only in-frame clones and lacks some. The data contain about 85,000 clones, about 86% of them singletons. This CDR3 comprises 14 residues. Per germline, CDR1 MNHNS and CDR2 SASEGT. Trimming stripped 2 bases from V and 5 bases from J, with 12 bases between. This material consisted of peripheral blood, taken on day 0 of AZD1222 vaccination. The chain carries TRBV6-1 and TRBJ1-2; D gene ambiguous. The receptor comes from an adult in good health. The CDR3 is CASSEREGSYGYTF. In DNA, the CDR3 is TGTGCCAGCAGTGAAAGAGAGGGATCGTATGGCTACACCTTC.